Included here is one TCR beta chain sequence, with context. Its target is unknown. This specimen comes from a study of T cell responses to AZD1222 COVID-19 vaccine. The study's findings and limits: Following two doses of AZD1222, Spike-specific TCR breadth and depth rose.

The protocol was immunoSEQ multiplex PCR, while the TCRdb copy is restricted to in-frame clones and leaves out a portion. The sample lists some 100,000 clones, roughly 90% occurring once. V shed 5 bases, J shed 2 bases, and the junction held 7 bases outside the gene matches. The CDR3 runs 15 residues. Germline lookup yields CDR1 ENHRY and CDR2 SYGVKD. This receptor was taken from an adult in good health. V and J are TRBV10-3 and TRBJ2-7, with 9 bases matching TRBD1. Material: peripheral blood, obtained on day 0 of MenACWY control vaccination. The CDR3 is CAISTQGQGPYEQYF. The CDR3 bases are TGTGCCATCAGTACTCAGGGACAGGGACCCTACGAGCAGTACTTC.